The 22 T cell receptor beta chains reported below all come from one sample, sequenced in a study of cytomegalovirus exposure and HLA in healthy donors. Vbeta (60) and Jbeta (13) primers were used in the PCR. Sequencing was performed with immunoSEQ multiplex PCR; in TCRdb, only in-frame clones are kept and a portion is missing. The data hold approximately 110,000 clones, with 76% observed a single time. The sequencing sample was made of PBMCs. The receptors derive from a man between 40 and 49 years old in good health and CMV-seropositive.

This chain joins TRBV6-1 and TRBJ2-7, with 8 bases fitting TRBD2. CDR3 length equals 17 residues. Germline lookup yields CDR1 MNHNS and CDR2 SASEGT. V was pared by 4 bases and J by 0 bases, with 11 bases of the junction left unmatched. In nucleotides, the CDR3 is TGTGCCAGCAGTGGGATTCATAGCGGGGCGAGCTCCTACGAGCAGTACTTC. Its protein product is CASSGIHSGASSYEQYF.

The rearrangement joins TRBV11-2 to TRBJ2-7; TRBD1 agrees at 9 bases. With 5 bases clipped from V and 2 bases from J, the junction kept 4 bases outside the gene matches. The CDR3 sequence is 14 residues long. The germline V gene encodes CDR1 SGHAT and CDR2 FQNNGV. CDR3 sequence: CASSRTGAPYEQYF. The CDR3 coding sequence is TGTGCCAGCAGCCGGACAGGGGCCCCCTACGAGCAGTACTTC.

This clone was seen a few times. V usage is TRBV6-1 and J usage is TRBJ2-7; 7 positions agree with TRBD2. The CDR3 covers 13 residues. Germline assignment: CDR1 MNHNS and CDR2 SASEGT. The ends lost 0 bases at V and 8 bases at J; junction bases unmatched: 4. The CDR3 DNA reads as TGTGCCAGCAGTGAAGCCGGGGGGAGGAAGCAGTACTTC. Encoded protein: CASSEAGGRKQYF.

The chain has TRBV6-5 and TRBJ2-6; D might be TRBD1 (6 bases). V dropped 6 bases and J dropped 4 bases, with 13 bases sitting between them. CDR1 and CDR2 (germline): MNHEY, SVGAGI. The CDR3 consists of 15 residues. This CDR3 reads CASRPPGDGANVLTF. Here the CDR3 DNA reads TGTGCCAGCAGACCTCCAGGGGACGGGGCCAACGTCCTGACTTTC.

This chain joins TRBV7-2 and TRBJ2-1, with D unclear. Trimming left V 1 base short and J 1 base short, with 8 bases between. Germline lookup yields CDR1 SGHTA and CDR2 FQGNSA. The CDR3 consists of 15 residues. The CDR3 region is CASSLESPSYNEQFF. CDR3 sequence (DNA): TGTGCCAGCAGCTTAGAGAGCCCTTCCTACAATGAGCAGTTCTTC.

This clone has just a few counts. V gene TRBV6-4 combines with J gene TRBJ2-3; TRBD2 agrees at 14 bases. This CDR3 has 16 amino acids. V lost 3 bases, J lost 9 bases, and 8 bases stayed unmatched. Germline CDR1 is MRHNA and CDR2 is SNTAGT. For the CDR3, the DNA is TGTGCCAGCAGTGAAACCGGGACTAGCGGGAGTGACACGCAGTATTTT. Encoded protein: CASSETGTSGSDTQYF.

The genes are TRBV29-1 and TRBJ2-1; 11 bases map to TRBD2. Germline V lookup: CDR1 SQVTM, CDR2 ANQGSEA. Trimming removed 5 bases from V and 7 bases from J; junction bases left unmatched: 10. The CDR3 length is 15 residues. The CDR3 reads CSVTPLAGDVNEQFF. The CDR3 bases are TGCAGCGTTACCCCACTAGCGGGAGACGTGAATGAGCAGTTCTTC.

V usage is TRBV11-3 and J usage is TRBJ2-3; 10 nucleotides align to TRBD2. J lost 2 bases, V lost 5 bases, and 7 bases had no gene match. The CDR3 has 16 amino acids. CDR1 is SGHNT, CDR2 YENEEA, per germline. The CDR3 reads CASSPRTSGYTDTQYF. The CDR3 DNA reads as TGTGCCAGCAGCCCTCGGACTAGCGGTTACACAGATACGCAGTATTTT.

The rearrangement links TRBV5-1 to TRBJ2-6, with 7 bases aligning to TRBD1. CDR3 length: 18 amino acids. Germline V CDR1 and CDR2: SGHRS, YFSETQ. Trimming removed 4 bases from V and 2 bases from J; junction bases left unmatched: 12. The CDR3 loop is CASSGTRGIGAGANVLTF. For the CDR3, the DNA is TGCGCCAGCAGCGGAACCAGGGGGATAGGCGCTGGGGCCAACGTCCTGACTTTC.

Turning to this clone: Germline and junction disagree at one end, which may indicate a read error. This chain joins TRBV9 and TRBJ2-7; TRBD2 matches 8 bases. The CDR3 covers 15 residues. Germline CDR1 is SGDLS and CDR2 is YYNGEE. The CDR3 loop is CASSVAGLAEYEQCF. For the CDR3, the DNA is TGTGCCAGCAGCGTAGCCGGACTAGCTGAGTACGAGCAGTGCTTC.

Regarding this clone: This CDR3 is also generated by other DNA sequences in the sample. The DNA of the CDR3 is TGTGCCAGCAGCACAGCAGGGGGCAACTATGGCTACACCTTC. Translation gives CASSTAGGNYGYTF. The V and J genes are TRBV28 and TRBJ1-2; 8 nucleotides align to TRBD1. Trimming removed 6 bases from V and 2 bases from J; junction bases left unmatched: 5. Germline loops: CDR1 MDHEN, CDR2 SYDVKM. This CDR3 spans 14 amino acids.

This chain uses TRBV28 with TRBJ2-1; 7 nucleotides line up with TRBD2. CDR1 is MDHEN and CDR2 is SYDVKM in the germline V gene. CDR3 size: 13 residues. J lost 12 bases, V lost 5 bases, and 10 bases had no gene match. The CDR3 DNA follows: TGTGCCAGCAGTCGCCCGGTGGGGGAGGGGCAGTTCTTC. Its translation is CASSRPVGEGQFF.

This clone appeared a few times. The rearrangement uses TRBV20-1 and TRBJ1-1; unclear D gene. The CDR3 is 11 residues long. V was clipped by 5 bases and J by 5 bases, with 9 bases between them. In germline, CDR1 is DFQATT, CDR2 SNEGSKA (reference sequence). The CDR3 reads CSARHPTEAFF. CDR3 DNA sequence: TGCAGTGCTCGACACCCTACTGAAGCTTTCTTT.

The V and J genes are TRBV15 and TRBJ2-5; 7 nucleotides line up with TRBD1. The end of the DNA fits TRBJ2-7 better, so the J call may be wrong. The germline gives CDR1 LNHNV, CDR2 YYDKDF (reference sequence). This CDR3 comprises 17 residues. Written as DNA, the CDR3 is TGTGCCACCAGCAGAGGTCACGGTACAGGGGTATTCAACGAGCAGTACTTC. Translated: CATSRGHGTGVFNEQYF.

To note about this clone: One junction end does not reproduce the germline sequence, and a read error may be involved. The chain recombines TRBV7-2 with TRBJ1-3, with D possibly being TRBD1 (6 bases). CDR3 length: 13 amino acids. Germline V gene sequence: CDR1 SGHTA, CDR2 FQGNSA. The CDR3 DNA reads TGTGCCAGCAGCCCAAGGGTTGGAATGGCAGGGGTATTT. Residues: CASSPRVGMAGVF.

This chain uses TRBV30 with TRBJ2-1; D is unresolved. V lost 3 bases, J lost 7 bases, and 7 bases lay in between. CDR1 and CDR2 (germline): GTSNPN, SVGIG (reference sequence). The CDR3 has 11 amino acids. CDR3 loop: CAWRRGNEQFF. DNA of the CDR3: TGTGCCTGGAGAAGAGGTAATGAGCAGTTCTTC. Complete variable domain (other parts from reference TRBV30 and TRBJ2-1): SQTIHQWPATLVQPVGSPLSLECTVEGTSNPNLYWYRQAAGRGLQLLFYSVGIGQISSEVPQNLSASRPQDRQFILSSKKLLLSDSGFYLCAWRRGNEQFFGPGTRLTVL.

This clone was detected only a few times. The CDR3 coding sequence is TGTGCCAGTACCGCGCGCAGGGGCCCGAGCTCCTACGAGCAGTACTTC. This gives the protein CASTARRGPSSYEQYF. The V and J genes are TRBV19 and TRBJ2-7; a possible D gene is TRBD1 (6 bases). Germline CDR1 and CDR2: LNHDA and SQIVND (reference sequence). Trimming removed 7 bases from V and 0 bases from J, with 19 bases in between. This CDR3 comprises 16 residues.

This chain connects TRBV7-2 to TRBJ2-7; 9 positions match TRBD2. Germline V lookup: CDR1 SGHTA, CDR2 FQGNSA. J was trimmed by 4 bases and V by 5 bases; bases with no gene match: 9. CDR3 size: 15 residues. CDR3 nucleotides: TGTGCCAGCAGCCCGGGGGCGGGACTAGCTTACGAGCAGTACTTC. Its protein is CASSPGAGLAYEQYF.

The V and J genes are TRBV7-2 and TRBJ1-2; 10 nucleotides agree with TRBD1. V lost 5 bases, J lost 8 bases, and 5 bases stayed unmatched. The CDR3 totals 13 residues. Germline V gene sequence: CDR1 SGHTA, CDR2 FQGNSA. This CDR3 reads CASSRQGAGGYTF. The CDR3 DNA follows: TGTGCCAGCAGCAGACAGGGGGCCGGGGGCTACACCTTC.

The chain couples TRBV11-2 to TRBJ2-7; the match to TRBD2 covers 11 bases. The CDR3 contains 17 residues. Germline CDR1 reads SGHAT; CDR2 reads FQNNGV. V shed 5 bases and J 4 bases; nucleotides not matched to a gene: 13. DNA of the CDR3: TGTGCCAGCAGCGCCTACCCCGGGCTAGCGGGAGGATACGAGCAGTACTTC. It translates to CASSAYPGLAGGYEQYF.

The chain employs TRBV5-5 and TRBJ2-3; possibly TRBD2 for D (6 bases). The V end was cut by 7 bases, the J end by 2 bases, with 14 bases between. Germline lookup yields CDR1 SGHKS and CDR2 YYEKEE (reference sequence). The CDR3 is 14 residues long. In DNA, the CDR3 is TGTGCCAGCTCCGGGCGGGGATCCACAGATACGCAGTATTTT. The encoded protein is CASSGRGSTDTQYF.

The chain recombines TRBV4-1 with TRBJ1-1; weak D call: TRBD1 (5 bases). V dropped 2 bases and J dropped 11 bases, with 21 bases sitting between them. Germline V gene lookup returns CDR1 MGHRA and CDR2 YSYEKL. This CDR3 region has 15 residues. CDR3 in DNA: TGCGCCAGCAGCCAAACACCTTCCGGCCCGGGGGAGGCTTTCTTT. Protein: CASSQTPSGPGEAFF.